Included here is one TCR beta chain sequence, with context. Its antigen remains unknown. The data belong to a study of CXCR3-negative and CXCR3-positive naive CD8 T cells. Study-wide findings and caveats: Memory CD8+ cells had much lower diversity, and both naive subsets had comparably high diversity. Naive subsets did not differ in surface CD5, and the authors estimated TCR strength using properties of the TRB CDR3. The study found that naive CXCR3-negative and CXCR3-positive cells shared TRBV-TRBJ usage, while memory cells differed. CXCR3-positive naive cells had TRB CDR3s that were more hydrophobic than CXCR3-negative naive cells had.

The germline gives CDR1 LNHDA, CDR2 SQIVND (reference sequence). The CDR3 runs 11 residues. CD45RO-CCR7+CD27+CD95- cells counted as naive CD8+ T cells. The TRB libraries of cDNA were built by UMI-labeled 5' RACE. After re-calling the 5' RACE reads, TCRdb lists one entry per CDR3 protein, DNA absent. The specimen's table records roughly 99,000 distinct CDR3 sequences. The TCR originated in a human donor in good health. Some clones in this sample may be carry-over from other donors' samples. This chain connects TRBV19 to TRBJ2-3. The sample taken for sequencing was naive CXCR3+ CD8+ T cells from blood. Subset defined: CD45RO-CCR7+CD27+CD95- naive CD8+ T cells expressing CXCR3 (TNR3+). CDR3 in amino acids: CASRAADTQYF.